This T cell receptor beta chain was obtained from a study of blood T cell repertoires in COVID-19. The germline V and J ends were trimmed by 2 bases and 4 bases, with 14 bases remaining between them. The CDR3 consists of 15 residues. The germline gives CDR1 SGHVS, CDR2 FQNEAQ. Authors' analysis steps: Counts of nucleated cells, estimated from reference gene primer amplification, were obtained. Libraries were prepared by immunoSEQ multiplex PCR; TCRdb keeps only in-frame clonotypes and omits some of them. V and J calls and clone size come straight from that table; D and trimming were deduced from the DNA. The sample contains 310,000 or so clones, 70% to 90% of which appear only once. Participant age was roughly 18 to 89 years, and participants resided in fewer than 30 US areas. Participants reported their clinical history, and cohort assignment relied on those reports. Recovered participants had two consecutive negative NP/OP PCR tests, healthcare professional clearance, or symptom resolution.

Specimen: PBMCs or T cells enriched from blood (not recorded which). This TCR was sampled from a woman aged 25 to 39 who had recovered from COVID-19. The chain uses TRBV7-8 and TRBJ2-5; D gene ambiguous. The CDR3 nucleotides read TGTGCCAGCAGCTTATACTCATCTCCCGGAGAGACCCAGTACTTC. Its protein product is CASSLYSSPGETQYF. The whole variable domain, remainder taken from reference TRBV7-8 and TRBJ2-5, is GAGVSQSPRYKVAKRGQDVALRCDPISGHVSLFWYQQALGQGPEFLTYFQNEAQLDKSGLPSDRFFAERPEGSVSTLKIQRTQQEDSAVYLCASSLYSSPGETQYFGPGTRLLVL.